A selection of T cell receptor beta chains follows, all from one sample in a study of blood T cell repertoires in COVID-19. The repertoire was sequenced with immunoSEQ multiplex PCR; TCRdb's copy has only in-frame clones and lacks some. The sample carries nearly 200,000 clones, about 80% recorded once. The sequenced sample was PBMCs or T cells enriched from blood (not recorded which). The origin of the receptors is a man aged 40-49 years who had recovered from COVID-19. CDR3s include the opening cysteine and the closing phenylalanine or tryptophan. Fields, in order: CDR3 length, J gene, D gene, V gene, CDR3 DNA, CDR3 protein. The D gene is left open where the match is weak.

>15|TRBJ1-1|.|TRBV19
TGTGCCAGTAGTATAAGGGGTATGAGGAACACTGAAGCTTTCTTT
CASSIRGMRNTEAFF
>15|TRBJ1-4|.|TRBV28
TGTGCCAGCAGTTTATCATTGGGGGGGGGTGAAAAACTGTTTTTT
CASSLSLGGGEKLFF
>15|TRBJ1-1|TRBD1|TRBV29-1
TGCAGCGTTGAAAGGATGGACAGGGCGGAGACTGAAGCTTTCTTT
CSVERMDRAETEAFF
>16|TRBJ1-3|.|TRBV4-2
TGTGCCAGCAGCCAAGACGGGGGAGGGCGCGGAAACACCATATATTTT
CASSQDGGGRGNTIYF
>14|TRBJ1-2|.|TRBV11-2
TGTGCCAGCAGCTTAGATCTCAGGGGTGGCGGCTACACCTTC
CASSLDLRGGGYTF
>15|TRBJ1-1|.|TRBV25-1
TGTGCCAGCAGTGAATCACTGGGGCTGGAGACTGAAGCTTTCTTT
CASSESLGLETEAFF
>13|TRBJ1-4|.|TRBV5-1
TGCGCCAGCAGCCCCGGGGGAAGGGAAAAACTGTTTTTT
CASSPGGREKLFF
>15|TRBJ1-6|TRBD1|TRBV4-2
TGTGCCAGCAGCCCGGGACAGGGGGTTAGGTCACCCCTCCACTTT
CASSPGQGVRSPLHF
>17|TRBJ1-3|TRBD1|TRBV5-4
TGTGCCAGCAGCTGGGCACGAGGACAGGGCTCTGGAAACACCATATATTTT
CASSWARGQGSGNTIYF
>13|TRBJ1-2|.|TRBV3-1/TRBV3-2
TGTGCCAGCAGCCAGGCAGTTAACTATGGCTACACCTTC
CASSQAVNYGYTF
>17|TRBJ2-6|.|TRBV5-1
TGCGCCAGCAGCGAAGCAGGGTCTATTTCTGGGGCCAACGTCCTGACTTTC
CASSEAGSISGANVLTF